This T cell receptor beta chain was found in a study of cytomegalovirus exposure and HLA in healthy donors. Study findings and constraints: Accounts indicate the classifier identified cytomegalovirus status with strong specificity and sensitivity.

The PCR made use of 60 Vbeta and 13 Jbeta primers. The data were produced by immunoSEQ multiplex PCR, yet TCRdb's version contains in-frame clones alone and is incomplete. The data show 97,000 or so clones, roughly 70% seen once. The CDR3 loop spans 12 amino acids. The V and J ends lost 3 bases and 6 bases respectively, with 8 bases between them. CDR1 is MDHEN, CDR2 SYDVKM, per germline. A remark on this clone: The antigen remains unidentified.

This receptor was identified in a man between 50 and 59 years old in good health and CMV-seronegative. The sample comprised PBMCs. The chain links TRBV28 to TRBJ1-2; D remains unclear. Written as DNA, the CDR3 is TGTGCCAGCAGTTTGAGCGGAAATGGCTACACCTTC. Translation gives CASSLSGNGYTF.